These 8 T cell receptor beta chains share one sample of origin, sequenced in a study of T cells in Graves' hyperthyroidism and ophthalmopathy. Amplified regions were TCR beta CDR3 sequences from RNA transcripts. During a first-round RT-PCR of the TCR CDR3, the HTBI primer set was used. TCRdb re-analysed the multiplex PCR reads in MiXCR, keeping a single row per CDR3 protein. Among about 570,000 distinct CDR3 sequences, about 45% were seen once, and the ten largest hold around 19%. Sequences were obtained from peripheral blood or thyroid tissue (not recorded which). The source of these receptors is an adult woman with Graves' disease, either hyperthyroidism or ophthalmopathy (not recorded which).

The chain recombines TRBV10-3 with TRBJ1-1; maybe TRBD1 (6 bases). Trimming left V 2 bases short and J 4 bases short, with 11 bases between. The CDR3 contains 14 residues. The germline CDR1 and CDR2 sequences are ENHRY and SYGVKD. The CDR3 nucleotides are TGTGCCATCAGTGAGGAGGGGGGGGTCACTGAAGCTTTCTTT. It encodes CAISEEGGVTEAFF.

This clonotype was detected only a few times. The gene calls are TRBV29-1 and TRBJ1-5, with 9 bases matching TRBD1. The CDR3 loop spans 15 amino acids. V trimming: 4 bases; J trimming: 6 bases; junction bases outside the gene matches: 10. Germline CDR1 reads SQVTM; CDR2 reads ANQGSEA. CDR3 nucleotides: TGCAGCGTTGCCCTGACGGGGGACAGGGCTCAGCCCCAGCATTTT. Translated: CSVALTGDRAQPQHF. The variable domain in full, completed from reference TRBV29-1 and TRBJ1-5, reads SAVISQKPSRDICQRGTSLTIQCQVDSQVTMMFWYRQQPGQSLTLIATANQGSEATYESGFVIDKFPISRPNLTFSTLTVSNMSPEDSSIYLCSVALTGDRAQPQHFGDGTRLSIL.

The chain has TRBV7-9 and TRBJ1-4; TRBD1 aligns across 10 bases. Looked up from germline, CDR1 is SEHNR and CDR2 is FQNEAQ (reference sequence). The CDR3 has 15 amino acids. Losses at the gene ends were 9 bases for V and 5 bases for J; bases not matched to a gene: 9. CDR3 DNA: TGTGCCAGTGACAAAGAGGGACAGGGGAATGAAAAACTGTTTTTT. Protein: CASDKEGQGNEKLFF.

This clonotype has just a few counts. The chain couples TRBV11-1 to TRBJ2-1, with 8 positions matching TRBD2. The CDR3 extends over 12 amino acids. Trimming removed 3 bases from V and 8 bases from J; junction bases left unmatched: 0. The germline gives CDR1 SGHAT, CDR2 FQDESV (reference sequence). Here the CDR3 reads CASSFGGDEQFF. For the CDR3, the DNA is TGTGCCAGCAGCTTCGGGGGGGATGAGCAGTTCTTC.

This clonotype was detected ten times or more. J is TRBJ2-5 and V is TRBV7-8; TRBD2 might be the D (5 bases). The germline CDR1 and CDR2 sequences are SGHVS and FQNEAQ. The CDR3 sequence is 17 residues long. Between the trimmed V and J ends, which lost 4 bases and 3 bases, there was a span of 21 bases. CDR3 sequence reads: CASSSPRALQVEETQYF. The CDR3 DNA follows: TGTGCCAGCAGCTCTCCGAGGGCTTTACAAGTGGAAGAGACCCAGTACTTC.

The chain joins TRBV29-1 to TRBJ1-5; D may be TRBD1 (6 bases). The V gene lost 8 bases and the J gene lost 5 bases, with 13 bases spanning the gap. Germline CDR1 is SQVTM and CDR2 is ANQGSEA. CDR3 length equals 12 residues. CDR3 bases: TGCAGCAGTTACAGGGTGGATCAGCCCCAGCATTTT. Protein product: CSSYRVDQPQHF.

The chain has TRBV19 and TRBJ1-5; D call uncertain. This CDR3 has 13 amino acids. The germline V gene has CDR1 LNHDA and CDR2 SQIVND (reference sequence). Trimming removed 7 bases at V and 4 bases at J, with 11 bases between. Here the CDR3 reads CASTGRPNQPQHF. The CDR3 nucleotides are TGTGCCAGTACCGGGAGACCGAATCAGCCCCAGCATTTT.

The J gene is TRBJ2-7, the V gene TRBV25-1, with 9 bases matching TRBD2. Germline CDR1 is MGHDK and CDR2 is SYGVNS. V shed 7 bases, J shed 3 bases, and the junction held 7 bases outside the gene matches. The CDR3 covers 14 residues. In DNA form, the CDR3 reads TGTGCCAGCACCTTAGCGGGGGAGGACTACGAGCAGTACTTC. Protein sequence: CASTLAGEDYEQYF.